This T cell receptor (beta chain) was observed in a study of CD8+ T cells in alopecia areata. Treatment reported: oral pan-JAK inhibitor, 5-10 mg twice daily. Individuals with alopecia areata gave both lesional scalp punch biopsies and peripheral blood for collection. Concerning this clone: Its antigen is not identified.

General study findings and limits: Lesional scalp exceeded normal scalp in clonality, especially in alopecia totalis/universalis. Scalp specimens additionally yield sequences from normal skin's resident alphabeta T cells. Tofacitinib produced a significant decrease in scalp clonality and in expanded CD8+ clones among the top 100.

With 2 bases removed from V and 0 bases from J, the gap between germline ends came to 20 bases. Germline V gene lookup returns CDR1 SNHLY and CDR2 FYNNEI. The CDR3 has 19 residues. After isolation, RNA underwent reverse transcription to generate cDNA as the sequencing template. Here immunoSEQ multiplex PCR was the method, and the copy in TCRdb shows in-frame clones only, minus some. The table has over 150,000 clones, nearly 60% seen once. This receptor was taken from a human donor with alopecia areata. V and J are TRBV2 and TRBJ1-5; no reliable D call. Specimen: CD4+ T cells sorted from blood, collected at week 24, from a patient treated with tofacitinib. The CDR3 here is CASSESAGNFRYSNQPQHF. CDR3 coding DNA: TGTGCCAGCAGTGAATCGGCGGGGAACTTCCGCTATAGCAATCAGCCCCAGCATTTT.